Listed below are T cell receptor beta chains from one sample, sequenced in a study of blood T cell repertoires in COVID-19. The assay was immunoSEQ multiplex PCR, and TCRdb's table has in-frame clones only and misses some. The data hold some 220,000 clones, with around 81% observed a single time. Sequencing input: peripheral blood. These receptor sequences come from a woman between 70 and 85 years old with acute or convalescent COVID-19. Each CDR3 is given with its conserved first and last residue. A D gene is named only where the DNA matches it firmly. Clone size is shown for a subset of rows, as once, few, many or a class of expanded clone.

size: NA
J: TRBJ1-5
D: TRBD1
V: TRBV6-5
CDR3: CASSLTGGGNQPQHF
DNA: TGTGCCAGCAGTCTAACAGGGGGCGGCAATCAGCCCCAGCATTTT

size: NA
J: TRBJ1-1
D: NA
V: TRBV6-5
CDR3: CASSYSMATGNTEAFF
DNA: TGTGCCAGCAGTTACTCGATGGCCACAGGGAACACTGAAGCTTTCTTT

size: NA
J: TRBJ2-2
D: TRBD2
V: TRBV5-5
CDR3: CASSFAGGLTGELFF
DNA: TGTGCCAGCAGCTTCGCGGGGGGCCTCACCGGGGAGCTGTTTTTT

size: NA
J: TRBJ1-3
D: NA
V: TRBV15
CDR3: CATTFLSSGNTIYF
DNA: TGTGCCACCACCTTCCTCTCCTCTGGAAACACCATATATTTT

size: NA
J: TRBJ2-3
D: NA
V: TRBV5-6
CDR3: CASSLGALTDTQYF
DNA: TGTGCCAGCAGCTTGGGGGCCCTCACAGATACGCAGTATTTT

size: NA
J: TRBJ2-1
D: TRBD2
V: TRBV4-3
CDR3: CASSQEGERGDLIEQFF
DNA: TGCGCCAGCAGCCAAGAGGGCGAGCGGGGGGATCTGATTGAGCAGTTCTTC

size: NA
J: TRBJ1-2
D: TRBD1
V: TRBV18
CDR3: CASSDERGPLYGYTF
DNA: TGTGCCAGCTCCGACGAAAGGGGGCCTCTTTATGGCTACACCTTC

size: few
J: TRBJ2-7
D: NA
V: TRBV5-1
CDR3: CASSLVSHSAYEQYF
DNA: TGCGCCAGCAGCTTGGTTTCCCACTCTGCCTACGAGCAGTACTTC

size: NA
J: TRBJ1-6
D: NA
V: TRBV9
CDR3: CASSVYGGASPLHF
DNA: TGTGCCAGCAGCGTATACGGGGGGGCTTCACCCCTCCACTTT

size: NA
J: TRBJ2-5
D: NA
V: TRBV2
CDR3: CASKLQSPGFQETQYF
DNA: TGTGCCAGCAAATTACAGAGCCCGGGATTCCAAGAGACCCAGTACTTC

size: NA
J: TRBJ2-5
D: TRBD2
V: TRBV7-9
CDR3: CASSLGTSGGEETQYF
DNA: TGTGCCAGCAGCCTCGGGACTAGCGGGGGGGAGGAGACCCAGTACTTC

size: NA
J: TRBJ1-5
D: NA
V: TRBV6-5
CDR3: CASSSGGQSNQPQHF
DNA: TGTGCCAGCTCATCCGGGGGTCAGAGCAATCAGCCCCAGCATTTT

size: NA
J: TRBJ2-7
D: NA
V: TRBV27
CDR3: CASSAQGQAQYF
DNA: TGTGCCAGCAGTGCACAGGGACAAGCGCAGTACTTC

size: NA
J: TRBJ2-1
D: TRBD2
V: TRBV30
CDR3: CAWSVPIRGGLTEQFF
DNA: TGTGCCTGGAGTGTACCAATACGGGGGGGCCTAACTGAGCAGTTCTTC

size: NA
J: TRBJ1-1
D: NA
V: TRBV6-5
CDR3: CASTEPRGGREAFF
DNA: TGTGCCAGCACCGAACCGAGAGGGGGTCGGGAAGCTTTCTTT

size: NA
J: TRBJ1-2
D: TRBD1
V: TRBV5-4
CDR3: CASSLKGQGASYGYTF
DNA: TGTGCCAGCAGCTTGAAGGGACAGGGGGCATCCTATGGCTACACCTTC

size: NA
J: TRBJ2-1
D: TRBD2
V: TRBV10-1
CDR3: CASTLLAGGPYNEQFF
DNA: TGCGCCAGCACCCTACTAGCGGGGGGGCCCTACAATGAGCAGTTCTTC

size: NA
J: TRBJ1-2
D: TRBD1
V: TRBV7-2
CDR3: CASSAGQGAGGYTF
DNA: TGTGCCAGCAGCGCGGGACAGGGGGCGGGCGGCTACACCTTC

size: few
J: TRBJ1-6
D: TRBD1
V: TRBV2
CDR3: CASSGQGANSPLHF
DNA: TGTGCCAGCAGTGGACAGGGGGCAAATTCACCCCTCCACTTT

size: NA
J: TRBJ1-6
D: NA
V: TRBV7-2
CDR3: CASGRGTNSPLHF
DNA: TGTGCCAGCGGGCGGGGTACGAATTCACCCCTCCACTTT

size: NA
J: TRBJ1-1
D: NA
V: TRBV18
CDR3: CASSPASGDTEAFF
DNA: TGTGCCAGCTCACCGGCCTCAGGGGATACTGAAGCTTTCTTT